The 18 T cell receptor beta chains listed next were all sequenced from one sample in a study of Ad26.COV2.S vaccination and SARS-CoV-2 variants. Sequencing was performed with immunoSEQ multiplex PCR; in TCRdb, only in-frame clones are kept and a portion is missing. The table records 380,000 or so clones, about 87% of them present only once. Treatment reported: around 19 received Ad26.COV2.S at low or high dose, single or two shots; about 5 received placebo; per-sample allocation not given. After the first vaccine or placebo injection, samples were drawn on day 63. Source: peripheral blood, taken in a trial of Ad26.COV2.S vaccine versus placebo. These receptors were taken from a person aged 18-65 years who received the Ad26.COV2.S COVID-19 vaccine or a placebo.

The rearrangement joins TRBV30 to TRBJ2-1; D gene unclear. CDR1 and CDR2 from the germline V gene are GTSNPN and SVGIG (reference sequence). The V and J ends lost 4 bases and 0 bases respectively, with 13 bases between them. CDR3 length equals 15 residues. The CDR3 DNA reads TGTGCCTGGAAGGGTTACCAGAGCTCCTACAATGAGCAGTTCTTC. Translation: CAWKGYQSSYNEQFF.

This chain connects TRBV29-1 to TRBJ2-3, with D perhaps TRBD2 (5 bases). Per germline, CDR1 SQVTM and CDR2 ANQGSEA. The CDR3 spans 11 residues. CDR3 bases: TGCACCGCTGGGATGAGGGAAACGCAGTATTTT. Protein sequence: CTAGMRETQYF.

This chain connects TRBV28 to TRBJ1-6, with 7 bases that match TRBD1. Germline V gene lookup returns CDR1 MDHEN and CDR2 SYDVKM. J lost 7 bases, V lost 2 bases, and 5 bases had no gene match. This CDR3 is built from 15 residues. CDR3 amino acids: CASSLLDRVNSPLHF. The CDR3 nucleotides read TGTGCCAGCAGTTTACTCGACAGGGTGAATTCACCCCTCCACTTT.

The V gene is TRBV28, the J gene TRBJ1-1; D is undetermined. V was pared by 4 bases and J by 1 base, with 13 bases between. There are 15 residues in the CDR3. CDR1 MDHEN and CDR2 SYDVKM come from the germline V gene. The DNA for the CDR3 is TGTGCCAGCAGTTCCGGACGACGGGAGAACACTGAAGCTTTCTTT. The encoded protein is CASSSGRRENTEAFF.

CDR3: CASSLAVQETQYF. CDR3 sequence (DNA): TGCGCCAGCAGCTTGGCAGTTCAAGAGACCCAGTACTTC. V usage is TRBV5-1 and J usage is TRBJ2-5; D uncertain. The CDR3 length is 13 residues. Germline CDR1 reads SGHRS; CDR2 reads YFSETQ. Trimming cost V 0 bases and J 2 bases, with 5 bases left between them.

The chain is built from TRBV6-5 and TRBJ1-1; D is ambiguous. Germline lookup yields CDR1 MNHEY and CDR2 SVGAGI. This CDR3 is built from 13 residues. The V gene lost 7 bases and the J gene lost 2 bases, with 11 bases spanning the gap. The CDR3 reads CASKGSLNTEAFF. The CDR3 DNA sequence: TGTGCCAGCAAGGGTAGTTTAAACACTGAAGCTTTCTTT.

V and J are TRBV6-1 and TRBJ1-2; no reliable D call. Germline V gene sequence: CDR1 MNHNS, CDR2 SASEGT. The CDR3 spans 14 residues. V was cut by 0 bases and J by 4 bases, with 9 bases left in between. The CDR3 sequence is CASSEAGTFYGYTF. The CDR3 DNA reads TGTGCCAGCAGTGAAGCGGGTACCTTCTATGGCTACACCTTC.

The chain employs TRBV19 and TRBJ1-1; TRBD1 matches 7 bases. The V segment lost 9 bases and the J segment 2 bases; nucleotides outside the gene matches: 9. The CDR3 sequence is 14 residues long. The germline V gene encodes CDR1 LNHDA and CDR2 SQIVND (reference sequence). CDR3 amino acids: CASSDRELNTEAFF. CDR3 DNA: TGTGCCAGCTCAGACAGGGAATTAAACACTGAAGCTTTCTTT.

This clone has only one observation. The chain joins TRBV19 to TRBJ2-6, with D perhaps TRBD1 or TRBD2 (5 bases each). V shed 11 bases and J shed 1 base, with 27 bases lying between them. Looked up from germline, CDR1 is LNHDA and CDR2 is SQIVND (reference sequence). The CDR3 totals 19 residues. CDR3 residues: CASIKGLRVILSGANVLTF. The CDR3 DNA is TGTGCCTCTATCAAGGGGTTGAGGGTAATTTTATCTGGGGCCAACGTCCTGACTTTC.

The gene calls are TRBV6-2 or TRBV6-3 and TRBJ1-6; TRBD1 might be the D (6 bases). In germline, CDR1 is MNHEY, CDR2 SVGEGT. V lost 0 bases, J lost 7 bases, and 22 bases lay in between. CDR3 length: 19 amino acids. CDR3 region: CASSYSKAGEIEGNSPLHF. Here the CDR3 DNA reads TGTGCCAGCAGTTACTCGAAAGCAGGGGAAATAGAAGGCAATTCACCCCTCCACTTT.

This clone was observed a handful of times. The V gene is TRBV4-3, the J gene TRBJ1-2; a possible D gene is TRBD1 (6 bases). The CDR3 has 17 residues. Between the trimmed V and J ends, which lost 0 bases and 4 bases, there was a span of 18 bases. Germline V lookup: CDR1 LGHNA, CDR2 YSLEER. CDR3 region: CASSQDSAQGFGYGYTF. CDR3 DNA sequence: TGCGCCAGCAGCCAAGATTCCGCACAGGGATTTGGCTATGGCTACACCTTC.

This clone was detected a few times. The chain links TRBV6-6 to TRBJ1-2, with 10 nucleotides matching TRBD1. CDR1 MNHNY and CDR2 SVGAGI come from the germline V gene (reference sequence). The CDR3 runs 15 residues. V lost 6 bases to trimming and J lost 7 bases; unmatched junction nucleotides: 11. The CDR3: CASSPPRDRGIGYTF. The CDR3 region has the DNA TGTGCCAGCAGCCCCCCCCGGGACAGGGGAATTGGCTACACCTTC.

This chain joins TRBV4-3 and TRBJ1-4; D is unresolved. Germline loops: CDR1 LGHNA, CDR2 YSLEER. V lost 3 bases and J 7 bases, leaving 3 bases between the germline ends. The CDR3 is 11 amino acids. CDR3 nucleotides: TGCGCCAGCAGCCACGCTGAAAAACTGTTTTTT. It specifies CASSHAEKLFF.

The chain uses TRBV9 and TRBJ2-2, with 12 nucleotides matching TRBD2. The CDR3 consists of 16 residues. The germline V gene has CDR1 SGDLS and CDR2 YYNGEE. J was trimmed by 4 bases and V by 4 bases; bases with no gene match: 5. As DNA, the CDR3 is TGTGCCAGCAGCCTACTAGCGGGGGGCCCCACCGGGGAGCTGTTTTTT. Amino acids: CASSLLAGGPTGELFF.

The chain combines TRBV20-1 with TRBJ2-1, with 10 bases fitting TRBD2. From germline, CDR1 is DFQATT and CDR2 SNEGSKA (reference sequence). The CDR3 extends over 14 amino acids. V lost 3 bases, J lost 10 bases, and 9 bases stayed unmatched. CDR3 DNA: TGCAGTGCTAGTGTAACTAGCGGGAAAGGCGAGCAGTTCTTC. Protein sequence: CSASVTSGKGEQFF.

The V gene is TRBV19, the J gene TRBJ1-6; weak D call: TRBD1 (5 bases). V lost 5 bases to trimming and J lost 7 bases, with 12 bases between them. This CDR3 region has 14 residues. Germline-derived CDR1 and CDR2 are LNHDA and SQIVND (reference sequence). The CDR3 sequence is CASSVGVSNSPLHF. The DNA for the CDR3 is TGTGCCAGTAGTGTAGGGGTGTCGAATTCACCCCTCCACTTT.

V usage is TRBV11-2 and J usage is TRBJ2-1; the D is unclear. The CDR3 consists of 15 residues. From germline, CDR1 is SGHAT and CDR2 FQNNGV. V dropped 3 bases and J dropped 6 bases, with 15 bases sitting between them. This CDR3 reads CASSLGLQRGNEQFF. For the CDR3, the DNA is TGTGCCAGCAGCTTGGGTCTCCAGCGTGGCAATGAGCAGTTCTTC. The whole variable domain, remainder taken from reference TRBV11-2 and TRBJ2-1, is EAGVAQSPRYKIIEKRQSVAFWCNPISGHATLYWYQQILGQGPKLLIQFQNNGVVDDSQLPKDRFSAERLKGVDSTLKIQPAKLEDSAVYLCASSLGLQRGNEQFFGPGTRLTVL.

DNA for the CDR3: TGCAGTGCTAGATCAGCCACTGAAGCTTTCTTT. Protein sequence: CSARSATEAFF. The gene calls are TRBV20-1 and TRBJ1-1; no clear D gene. Trimming stripped 2 bases from V and 4 bases from J, with 5 bases between. The CDR3 is 11 residues long. Germline V gives CDR1 DFQATT, CDR2 SNEGSKA (reference sequence).